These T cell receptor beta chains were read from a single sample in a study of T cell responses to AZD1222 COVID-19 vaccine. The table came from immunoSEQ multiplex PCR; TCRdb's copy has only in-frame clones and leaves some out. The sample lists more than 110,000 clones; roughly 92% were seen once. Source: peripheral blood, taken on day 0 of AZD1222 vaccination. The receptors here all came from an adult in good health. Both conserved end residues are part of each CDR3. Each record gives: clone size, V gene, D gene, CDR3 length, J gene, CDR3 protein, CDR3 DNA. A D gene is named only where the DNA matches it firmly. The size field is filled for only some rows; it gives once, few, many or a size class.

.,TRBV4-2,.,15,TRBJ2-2,CASSQEALATGELFF,TGTGCCAGCAGCCAAGAGGCACTAGCCACCGGGGAGCTGTTTTTT
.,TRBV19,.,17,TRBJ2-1,CASSMGPRVRPYNEQFF,TGTGCCAGTAGTATGGGCCCCCGGGTCCGCCCCTACAATGAGCAGTTCTTC
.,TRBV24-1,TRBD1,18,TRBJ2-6,CATSDGTGVLLGANVLTF,TGTGCCACCAGTGATGGGACAGGGGTATTGCTTGGGGCCAACGTCCTGACTTTC
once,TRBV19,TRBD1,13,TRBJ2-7,CASSDGQGKTQYF,TGTGCCAGTAGTGACGGACAGGGGAAGACGCAGTACTTC
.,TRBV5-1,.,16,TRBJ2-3,CASSLGGYSGTDTQYF,TGCGCCAGCAGCTTGGGGGGGTACTCTGGCACAGATACGCAGTATTTT
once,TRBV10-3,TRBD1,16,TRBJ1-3,CAINQPDRVAGNTIYF,TGTGCCATCAACCAACCGGACAGGGTGGCTGGAAACACCATATATTTT
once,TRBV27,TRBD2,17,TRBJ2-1,CASSSPGLAGGYNEQFF,TGTGCCAGCAGTTCACCCGGACTAGCGGGAGGGTACAATGAGCAGTTCTTC
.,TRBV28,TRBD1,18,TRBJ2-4,CASSFMSPTGTGENIQYF,TGTGCCAGCAGCTTTATGTCACCTACCGGGACAGGGGAAAACATTCAGTACTTC
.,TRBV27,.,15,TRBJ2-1,CASNVAGRVDNEQFF,TGTGCCAGCAATGTGGCCGGGAGAGTGGACAATGAGCAGTTCTTC
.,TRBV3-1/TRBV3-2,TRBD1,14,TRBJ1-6,CASSQGQGASPLHF,TGTGCCAGCAGCCAGGGACAGGGAGCTTCCCCCCTCCACTTT
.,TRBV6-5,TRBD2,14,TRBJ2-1,CASEEAGSYNEQFF,TGTGCCAGCGAAGAAGCGGGATCCTACAATGAGCAGTTCTTC
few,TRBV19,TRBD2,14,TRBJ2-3,CASNLAGLTDTQYF,TGTGCCAGTAATCTAGCGGGTTTGACAGATACGCAGTATTTT
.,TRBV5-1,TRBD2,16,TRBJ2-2,CASSFIAGAGSGELFF,TGCGCCAGCAGCTTTATAGCGGGAGCTGGATCCGGGGAGCTGTTTTTT
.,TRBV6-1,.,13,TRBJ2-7,CASSDIGAYEQYF,TGTGCCAGCAGTGATATTGGGGCGTACGAGCAGTACTTC
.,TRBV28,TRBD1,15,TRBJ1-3,CASSSTGVGGNTIYF,TGTGCCAGCAGTTCTACAGGGGTAGGTGGAAACACCATATATTTT
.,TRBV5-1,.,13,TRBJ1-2,CASSLNLPEGYTF,TGCGCCAGCAGCTTGAACCTCCCGGAGGGCTACACCTTC
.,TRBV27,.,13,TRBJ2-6,CASRGVGANVLTF,TGTGCCAGTCGCGGGGTCGGGGCCAACGTCCTGACTTTC
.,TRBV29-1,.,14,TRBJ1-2,CSVEPQGNYNGYTF,TGCAGCGTTGAACCTCAGGGGAACTATAACGGCTACACCTTC
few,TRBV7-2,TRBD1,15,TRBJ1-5,CASSPRTGENQPQHF,TGTGCCAGCAGCCCCAGGACAGGGGAAAATCAGCCCCAGCATTTT
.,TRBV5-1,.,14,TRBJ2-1,CASSSVPTGDEQFF,TGCGCCAGCAGCTCAGTCCCGACAGGCGATGAGCAGTTCTTC
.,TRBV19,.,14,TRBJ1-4,CASQPSSTNEKLFF,TGTGCCAGCCAGCCGTCCTCAACTAATGAAAAACTGTTTTTT
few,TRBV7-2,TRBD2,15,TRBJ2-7,CASSSHPSGMSEQYF,TGTGCCAGCAGCTCTCATCCTAGCGGGATGAGCGAGCAGTACTTC
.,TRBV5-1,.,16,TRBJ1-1,CASSPTLVGLNTEAFF,TGCGCCAGCAGCCCGACGCTAGTGGGTTTGAACACTGAAGCTTTCTTT
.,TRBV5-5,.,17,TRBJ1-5,CASSFRSQGMVYQPQHF,TGTGCCAGCAGCTTTCGGTCGCAGGGAATGGTGTATCAGCCCCAGCATTTT
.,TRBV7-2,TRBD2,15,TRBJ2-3,CASSAWTSGNPPQYF,TGTGCCAGCAGCGCCTGGACTAGCGGGAACCCTCCGCAGTATTTT
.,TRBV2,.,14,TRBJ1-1,CASAGRELNTEAFF,TGTGCCAGCGCTGGCAGGGAACTGAACACTGAAGCTTTCTTT
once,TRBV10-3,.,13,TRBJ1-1,CAIRGPMNTEAFF,TGTGCCATCAGGGGACCGATGAACACTGAAGCTTTCTTT
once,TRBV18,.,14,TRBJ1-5,CASSSVGANQPQHF,TGTGCCAGCTCCTCCGTGGGGGCCAATCAGCCCCAGCATTTT
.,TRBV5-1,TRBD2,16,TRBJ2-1,CASSSMTSGRGNEQFF,TGCGCCAGCAGCTCGATGACTAGCGGGAGAGGTAATGAGCAGTTCTTC
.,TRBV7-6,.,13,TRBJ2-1,CASSLSPLGEQFF,TGTGCCAGCAGCTTATCACCCCTTGGGGAGCAGTTCTTC
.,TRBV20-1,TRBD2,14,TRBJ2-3,CSASAGGSTDTQYF,TGCAGTGCTAGTGCGGGGGGTAGCACAGATACGCAGTATTTT
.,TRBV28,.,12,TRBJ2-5,CASSVLRETQYF,TGTGCCAGCAGCGTCCTCAGGGAGACCCAGTACTTC
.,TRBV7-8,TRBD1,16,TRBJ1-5,CASSTGTGGDNQPQHF,TGTGCCAGCAGCACGGGGACAGGGGGTGACAATCAGCCCCAGCATTTT
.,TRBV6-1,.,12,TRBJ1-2,CASSEMVYGYTF,TGTGCCAGCAGTGAAATGGTCTATGGCTACACCTTC
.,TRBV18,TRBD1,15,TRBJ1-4,CASSSTGAPNEKLFF,TGTGCCAGCTCGTCGACAGGGGCGCCTAATGAAAAACTGTTTTTT
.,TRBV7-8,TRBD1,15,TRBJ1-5,CASSLDRGYNQPQHF,TGTGCCAGCAGCTTAGACAGGGGGTACAATCAGCCCCAGCATTTT
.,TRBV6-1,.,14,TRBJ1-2,CASSEGQGSYGYTF,TGTGCCAGCAGTGAAGGTCAAGGCAGCTATGGCTACACCTTC
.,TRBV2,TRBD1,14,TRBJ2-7,CASRLGTVSYEQYF,TGTGCCAGCAGGCTAGGGACAGTTTCCTACGAGCAGTACTTC
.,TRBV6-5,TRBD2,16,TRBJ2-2,CASSSTSGRAAGELFF,TGTGCCAGCAGTTCAACTAGCGGGAGGGCCGCCGGGGAGCTGTTTTTT
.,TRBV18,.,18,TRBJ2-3,CASSPFLGQLGGTDTQYF,TGTGCCAGCTCACCATTTCTCGGCCAACTAGGCGGCACAGATACGCAGTATTTT
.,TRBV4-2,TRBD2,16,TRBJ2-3,CASSQDWLAATDTQYF,TGTGCCAGCAGCCAAGATTGGCTAGCGGCCACAGATACGCAGTATTTT
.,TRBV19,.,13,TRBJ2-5,CATSPGGLETQYF,TGTGCCACCTCACCCGGGGGGCTAGAGACCCAGTACTTC
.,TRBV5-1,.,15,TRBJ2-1,CASSLETRGGNEQFF,TGCGCCAGCAGCTTGGAGACTAGGGGGGGCAATGAGCAGTTCTTC
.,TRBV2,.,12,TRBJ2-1,CASRASLNEQFF,TGTGCCAGCAGAGCTAGCCTCAATGAGCAGTTCTTC
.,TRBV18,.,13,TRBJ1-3,CASSPPLRNTIYF,TGTGCCAGCTCACCACCTTTAAGAAACACCATATATTTT
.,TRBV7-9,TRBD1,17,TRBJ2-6,CASSLVDRYSGANVLTF,TGTGCCAGCAGCTTAGTGGACAGGTACTCTGGGGCCAACGTCCTGACTTTC
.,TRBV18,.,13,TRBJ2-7,CASSITGSREQYF,TGTGCCAGCTCAATCACAGGGTCCCGCGAGCAGTACTTC
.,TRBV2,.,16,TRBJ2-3,CASMGGVGRNNQPQYF,TGTGCCAGCATGGGAGGTGTCGGCCGAAACAATCAGCCCCAGTATTTT
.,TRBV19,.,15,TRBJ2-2,CASSILGIGGGELFF,TGTGCCAGTAGTATCCTTGGGATCGGAGGGGGGGAGCTGTTTTTT
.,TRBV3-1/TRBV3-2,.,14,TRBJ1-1,CASSKRAGTTEAFF,TGTGCCAGCTCTAAGAGGGCGGGGACTACTGAGGCTTTCTTT
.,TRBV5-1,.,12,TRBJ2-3,CASSFATDTQYF,TGCGCCAGCAGCTTCGCGACAGATACGCAGTATTTT
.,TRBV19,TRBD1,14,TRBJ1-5,CASRPQGAGQPQHF,TGTGCCAGTAGACCCCAGGGGGCGGGTCAGCCCCAGCATTTT
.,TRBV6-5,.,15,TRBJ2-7,CASSRTVTEAYEQYF,TGTGCCAGCAGTCGAACTGTGACGGAAGCCTACGAGCAGTACTTC
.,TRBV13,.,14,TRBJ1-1,CASSLVDMNTEAFF,TGTGCCAGCAGCTTAGTTGACATGAACACTGAAGCTTTCTTT
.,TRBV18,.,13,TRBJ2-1,CATSLSSYNEQFF,TGTGCCACATCCCTTAGCTCCTACAATGAGCAGTTCTTC